This passage covers 12 T cell receptor beta chains from one sample sequenced in a study of blood T cell repertoires in COVID-19. The repertoire was sequenced with immunoSEQ multiplex PCR; TCRdb's copy has only in-frame clones and lacks some. This table has about 170,000 clones, roughly 70% appearing once. Sequencing input: peripheral blood. These receptors were obtained from a woman aged 80 or older with acute or convalescent COVID-19.

Only one count was recorded for this clone. V gene TRBV4-2 combines with J gene TRBJ2-2, with TRBD2 identical over 11 bases. The ends lost 1 base at V and 2 bases at J; junction bases unmatched: 0. The germline CDR1 and CDR2 sequences are LGHNA and YNFKEQ. CDR3 length equals 16 residues. The CDR3 region is CASSQGLAGNTGELFF. The CDR3 DNA reads TGTGCCAGCAGCCAAGGACTAGCGGGAAACACCGGGGAGCTGTTTTTT.

The rearrangement joins TRBV29-1 to TRBJ2-1; D not certain. The CDR3 sequence is 11 residues long. Germline loops: CDR1 SQVTM, CDR2 ANQGSEA. V dropped 7 bases and J dropped 4 bases, with 8 bases sitting between them. The CDR3 loop reads CSERTYNEQFF. CDR3 DNA sequence: TGCAGCGAGCGTACGTACAATGAGCAGTTCTTC.

There are many counts of this clone. This chain links TRBV19 with TRBJ2-1; unclear D gene. CDR1 is LNHDA and CDR2 is SQIVND in the germline V gene (reference sequence). The CDR3 contains 13 residues. Trimming cost V 2 bases and J 5 bases, with 7 bases left between them. The CDR3 region is CASSIRTDNEQFF. CDR3 sequence (DNA): TGTGCCAGTAGTATACGTACGGACAATGAGCAGTTCTTC.

The genes are TRBV29-1 and TRBJ1-6, with D perhaps matching TRBD1 (5 bases). Germline assignment: CDR1 SQVTM and CDR2 ANQGSEA. Trimming cost V 0 bases and J 15 bases, with 15 bases left between them. This CDR3 has 13 amino acids. The CDR3 DNA is TGCAGCGTTGAAGATCGGGGGACTACAGACCTCCACTTT. Translated, it gives CSVEDRGTTDLHF. Full variable domain (rest looked up from reference TRBV29-1 and TRBJ1-6): SAVISQKPSRDICQRGTSLTIQCQVDSQVTMMFWYRQQPGQSLTLIATANQGSEATYESGFVIDKFPISRPNLTFSTLTVSNMSPEDSSIYLCSVEDRGTTDLHFGNGTRLTVT.

The genes are TRBV4-2 and TRBJ2-7; the D gene is possibly TRBD1 (5 bases). CDR1 is LGHNA and CDR2 is YNFKEQ in the germline V gene. V lost 0 bases and J 5 bases, leaving 17 bases between the germline ends. The CDR3 length is 16 residues. CDR3 coding DNA: TGTGCCAGCAGCCAAGATTTCGAGGCAGGGAAACACGAGCAGTACTTC. Encoded protein: CASSQDFEAGKHEQYF.

The chain has TRBV14 and TRBJ1-2; 8 nucleotides agree with TRBD1. With 1 base clipped from V and 8 bases from J, the junction kept 12 bases outside the gene matches. Germline CDR1 reads SGHDN; CDR2 reads FVKESK. The CDR3 is 16 amino acids. The CDR3 spells CASSQAAGGMMGGYTF. The CDR3 DNA sequence: TGTGCCAGCAGCCAAGCGGCAGGGGGCATGATGGGAGGCTACACCTTC.

This clone was seen a single time. The V and J genes are TRBV28 and TRBJ1-5; D is uncertain. The CDR3 sequence is 16 residues long. Germline V gene data show CDR1 as MDHEN and CDR2 as SYDVKM. Trimming removed 6 bases at V and 3 bases at J, with 18 bases between. The CDR3 region has the DNA TGTGCCAGCAGCCCCCGGTCGGTTCAACTCAATCAGCCCCAGCATTTT. Residues: CASSPRSVQLNQPQHF.

The chain carries TRBV19 and TRBJ2-7; 9 bases are a match to TRBD1. The CDR3 sequence is 17 residues long. CDR1 is LNHDA, CDR2 SQIVND, per germline (reference sequence). V lost 3 bases and J lost 2; bases outside the gene matches: 11. The CDR3 nucleotides read TGTGCCAGTAGTATGGCTCTTTCGGGACAGGGACCCTACGAGCAGTACTTC. It yields the protein CASSMALSGQGPYEQYF.

This chain connects TRBV3-1 (or the pseudogene TRBV3-2) to TRBJ1-3; unclear D gene. The germline gives CDR1 LGHDT, CDR2 YNNKEL (reference sequence). Trimming removed 5 bases from V and 2 bases from J, with 10 bases in between. The CDR3 length is 14 residues. CDR3 amino acids: CASSINSAGNTIYF. The CDR3 nucleotides read TGTGCCAGCAGCATAAACAGTGCTGGAAACACCATATATTTT.

This chain links TRBV3-1 (or the pseudogene TRBV3-2) with TRBJ2-7, with D possibly being TRBD1 (7 bases). This CDR3 is 15 amino acids long. V lost 4 bases and J 10 bases, leaving 23 bases between the germline ends. Looked up from germline, CDR1 is LGHDT and CDR2 is YNNKEL (reference sequence). CDR3 residues: CASSPQFGGGREQYF. CDR3 sequence (DNA): TGTGCCAGCAGCCCCCAATTTGGAGGGGGCAGGGAACAGTACTTC.

CDR3 amino acids: CASSSTGQGGQPQHF. The CDR3 DNA reads TGTGCCAGCAGCTCGACCGGACAGGGTGGACAGCCCCAGCATTTT. The chain combines TRBV5-5 with TRBJ1-5, with 8 bases lining up with TRBD1. The CDR3 spans 15 residues. Germline-derived CDR1 and CDR2 are SGHKS and YYEKEE (reference sequence). V dropped 3 bases and J dropped 7; count of bases not matched to a gene: 9.

V and J are TRBV28 and TRBJ2-3; 9 bases match TRBD2. Germline V gene data show CDR1 as MDHEN and CDR2 as SYDVKM. V was pared by 5 bases and J by 4 bases, with 4 bases of the junction left unmatched. The CDR3 consists of 14 residues. The CDR3 loop reads CASSLGLASDTQYF. The DNA of the CDR3 is TGTGCCAGCAGTCTTGGACTAGCGTCAGATACGCAGTATTTT.